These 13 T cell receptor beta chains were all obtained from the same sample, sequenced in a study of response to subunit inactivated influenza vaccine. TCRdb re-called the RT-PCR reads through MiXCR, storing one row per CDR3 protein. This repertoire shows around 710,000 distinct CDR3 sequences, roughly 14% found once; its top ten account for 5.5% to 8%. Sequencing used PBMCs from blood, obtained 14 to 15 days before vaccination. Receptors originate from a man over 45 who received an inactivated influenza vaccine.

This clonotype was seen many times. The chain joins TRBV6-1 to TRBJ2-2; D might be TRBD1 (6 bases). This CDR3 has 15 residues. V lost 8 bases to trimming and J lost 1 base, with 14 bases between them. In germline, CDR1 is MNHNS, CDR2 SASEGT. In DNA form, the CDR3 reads TGTGCCAGCGGTCGAAAGGGGGAGAACACCGGGGAGCTGTTTTTT. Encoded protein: CASGRKGENTGELFF.

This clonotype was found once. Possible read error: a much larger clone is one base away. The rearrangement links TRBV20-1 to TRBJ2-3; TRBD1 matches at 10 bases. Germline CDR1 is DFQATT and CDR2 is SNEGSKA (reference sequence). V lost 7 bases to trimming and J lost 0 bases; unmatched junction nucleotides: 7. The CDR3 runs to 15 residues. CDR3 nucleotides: TGCAGTGTTGACGACAGGGGGCAGAGCACAGATACGCAGTATTTT. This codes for CSVDDRGQSTDTQYF.

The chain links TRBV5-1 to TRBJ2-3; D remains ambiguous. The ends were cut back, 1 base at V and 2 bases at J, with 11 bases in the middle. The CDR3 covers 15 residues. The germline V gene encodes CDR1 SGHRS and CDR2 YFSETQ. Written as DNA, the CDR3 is TGCGCCAGCAGCTTGACGGGCCAGAACACAGATACGCAGTATTTT. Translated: CASSLTGQNTDTQYF.

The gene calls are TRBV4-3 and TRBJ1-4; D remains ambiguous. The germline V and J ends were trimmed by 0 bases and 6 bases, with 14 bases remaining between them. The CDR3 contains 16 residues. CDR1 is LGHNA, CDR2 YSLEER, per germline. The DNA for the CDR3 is TGCGCCAGCAGCCAAGAGTCTTTAGGGCTGGATGAAAAACTGTTTTTT. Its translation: CASSQESLGLDEKLFF.

For the CDR3, the DNA is TGTGCCAGCAGTCCCGGGACCTTCCTCGATGAGCAGTTCTTC. Translating gives CASSPGTFLDEQFF. This sequence joins TRBV11-1 and TRBJ2-1, with D perhaps TRBD1 or TRBD2 (5 bases each). The germline gives CDR1 SGHAT, CDR2 FQDESV (reference sequence). CDR3 length: 14 residues. Deletions cut 6 bases from V and 8 bases from J, with 17 bases between.

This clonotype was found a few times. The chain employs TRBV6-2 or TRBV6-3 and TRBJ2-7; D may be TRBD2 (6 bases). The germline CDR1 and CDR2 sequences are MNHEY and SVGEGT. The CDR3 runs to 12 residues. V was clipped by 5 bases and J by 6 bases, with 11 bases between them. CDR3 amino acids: CASSDQGLEQYF. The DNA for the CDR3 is TGTGCCAGCAGTGACCAGGGACTCGAGCAGTACTTC.

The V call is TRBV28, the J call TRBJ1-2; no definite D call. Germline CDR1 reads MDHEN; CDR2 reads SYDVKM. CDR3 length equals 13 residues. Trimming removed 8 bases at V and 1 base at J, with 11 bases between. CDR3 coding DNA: TGTGCCAGCGCCAACAAGGGTAACTATGGCTACACCTTC. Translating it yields CASANKGNYGYTF.

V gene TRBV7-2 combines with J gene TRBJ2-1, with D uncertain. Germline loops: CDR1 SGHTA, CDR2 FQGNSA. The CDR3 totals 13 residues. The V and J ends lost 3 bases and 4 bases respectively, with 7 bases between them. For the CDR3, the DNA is TGTGCCAGCAGCTTGTACATATACAATGAGCAGTTCTTC. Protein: CASSLYIYNEQFF.

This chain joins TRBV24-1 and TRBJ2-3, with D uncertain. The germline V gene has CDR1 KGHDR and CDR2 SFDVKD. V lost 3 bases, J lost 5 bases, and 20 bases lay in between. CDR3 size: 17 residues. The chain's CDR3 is CATSDPPDRYDGDTQYF. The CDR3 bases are TGTGCCACCAGTGATCCTCCGGACCGATACGACGGAGATACGCAGTATTTT.

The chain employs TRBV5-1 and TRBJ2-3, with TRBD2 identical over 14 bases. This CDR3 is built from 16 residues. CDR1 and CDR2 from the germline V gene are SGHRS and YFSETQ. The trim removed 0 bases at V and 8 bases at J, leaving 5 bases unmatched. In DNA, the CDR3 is TGCGCCAGCAGCTTGGGGGGGACTAGCGGGAGCTCTACGCAGTATTTT. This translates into CASSLGGTSGSSTQYF. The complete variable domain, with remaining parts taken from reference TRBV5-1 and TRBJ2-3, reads KAGVTQTPRYLIKTRGQQVTLSCSPISGHRSVSWYQQTPGQGLQFLFEYFSETQRNKGNFPGRFSGRQFSNSRSEMNVSTLELGDSALYLCASSLGGTSGSSTQYFGPGTRLTVL.

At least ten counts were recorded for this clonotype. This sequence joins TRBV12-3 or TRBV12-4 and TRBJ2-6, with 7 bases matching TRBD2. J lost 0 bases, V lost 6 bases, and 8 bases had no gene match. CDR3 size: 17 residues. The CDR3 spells CASRAPGGFSGANVLTF. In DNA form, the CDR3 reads TGTGCCAGCAGGGCACCGGGGGGATTCTCTGGGGCCAACGTCCTGACTTTC.

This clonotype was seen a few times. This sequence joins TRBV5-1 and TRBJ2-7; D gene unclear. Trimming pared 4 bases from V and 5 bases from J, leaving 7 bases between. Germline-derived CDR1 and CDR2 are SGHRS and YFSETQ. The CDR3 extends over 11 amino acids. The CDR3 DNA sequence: TGCGCCAGCAGCGGCCGCGACGAGCAGTACTTC. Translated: CASSGRDEQYF.

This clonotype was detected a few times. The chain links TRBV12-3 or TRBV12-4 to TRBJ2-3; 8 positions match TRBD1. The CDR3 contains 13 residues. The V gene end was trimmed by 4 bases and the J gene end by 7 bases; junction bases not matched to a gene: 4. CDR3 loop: CASSWTGRNTQYF. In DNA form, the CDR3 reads TGTGCCAGCAGTTGGACAGGGAGAAATACGCAGTATTTT.